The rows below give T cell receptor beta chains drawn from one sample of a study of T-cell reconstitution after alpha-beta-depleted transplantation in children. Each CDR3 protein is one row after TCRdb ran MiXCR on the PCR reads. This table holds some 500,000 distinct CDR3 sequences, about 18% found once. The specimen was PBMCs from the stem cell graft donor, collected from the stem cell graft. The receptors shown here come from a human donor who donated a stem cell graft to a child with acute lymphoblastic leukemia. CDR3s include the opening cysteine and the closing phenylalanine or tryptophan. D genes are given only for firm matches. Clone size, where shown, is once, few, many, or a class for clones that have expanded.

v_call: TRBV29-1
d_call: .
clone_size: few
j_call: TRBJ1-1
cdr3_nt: TGCAGCGTTGTGAGGACAGAAATATCTGAAGCTTTCTTT
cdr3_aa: CSVVRTEISEAFF

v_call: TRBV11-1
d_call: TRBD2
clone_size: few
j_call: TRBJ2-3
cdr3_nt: TGTGCCAGCAGCTCCGGGACTAGCGGGAGGGAGGTGAAAGATACGCAGTATTTT
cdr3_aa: CASSSGTSGREVKDTQYF

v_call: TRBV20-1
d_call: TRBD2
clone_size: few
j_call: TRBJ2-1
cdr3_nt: TGCAGTGCTAGTCCTAGCGGTTACAATGAGCAGTTCTTC
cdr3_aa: CSASPSGYNEQFF

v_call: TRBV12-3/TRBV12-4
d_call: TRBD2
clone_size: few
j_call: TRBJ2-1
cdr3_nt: TGTGCCAGCAGCATAATAGCGGGGGGATACAATGAGCAGTTCTTC
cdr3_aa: CASSIIAGGYNEQFF

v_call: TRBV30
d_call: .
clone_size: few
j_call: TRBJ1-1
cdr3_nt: TGTGCCTGGAGTGTCGCAGTGAACACTGAAGCTTTCTTT
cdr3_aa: CAWSVAVNTEAFF

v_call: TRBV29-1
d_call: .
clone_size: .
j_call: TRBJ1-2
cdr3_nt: TGCAGCGTTGAAGGTCTGAGTTACGGCTACACCTTC
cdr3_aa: CSVEGLSYGYTF

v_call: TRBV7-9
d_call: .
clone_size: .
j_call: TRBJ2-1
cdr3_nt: TGTGCCAGCAGCCCTGACCAGATAAAGCAGTTCTTC
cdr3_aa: CASSPDQIKQFF

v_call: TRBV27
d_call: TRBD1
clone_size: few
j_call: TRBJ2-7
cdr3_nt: TGTGCCACCCGACAGGGGTCCGAGCAGTACTTC
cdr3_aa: CATRQGSEQYF

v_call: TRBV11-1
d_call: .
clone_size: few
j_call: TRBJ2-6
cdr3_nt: TGTGCCACCTCAGTAATCGGCCGCAACGTCCTGACTTTC
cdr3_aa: CATSVIGRNVLTF

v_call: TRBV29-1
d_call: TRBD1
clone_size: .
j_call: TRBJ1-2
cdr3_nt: TGCAGCGGCTGGACAGGGTACTATGGCTACACCTTC
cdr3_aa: CSGWTGYYGYTF

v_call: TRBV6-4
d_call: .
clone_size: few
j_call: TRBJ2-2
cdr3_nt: TGTGCCAGCAGTGTTGTAGCAGGGGCCGGGGAGCTGTTTTTT
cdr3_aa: CASSVVAGAGELFF

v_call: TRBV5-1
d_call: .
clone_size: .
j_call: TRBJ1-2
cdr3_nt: TGCGCCAGCAGCTATGACGGCTTATGGGGCTACACCTTC
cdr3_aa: CASSYDGLWGYTF